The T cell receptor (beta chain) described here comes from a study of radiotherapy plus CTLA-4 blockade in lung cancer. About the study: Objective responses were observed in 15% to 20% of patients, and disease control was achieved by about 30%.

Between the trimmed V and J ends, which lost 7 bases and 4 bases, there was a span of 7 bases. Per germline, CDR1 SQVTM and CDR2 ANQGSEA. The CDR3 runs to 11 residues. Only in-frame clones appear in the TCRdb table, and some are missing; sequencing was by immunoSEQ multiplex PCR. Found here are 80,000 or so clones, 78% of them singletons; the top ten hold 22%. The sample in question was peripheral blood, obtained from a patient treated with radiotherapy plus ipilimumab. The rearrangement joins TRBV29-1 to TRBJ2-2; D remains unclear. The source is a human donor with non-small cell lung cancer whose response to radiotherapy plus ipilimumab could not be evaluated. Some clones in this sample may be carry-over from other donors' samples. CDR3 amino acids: CSGFITGELFF. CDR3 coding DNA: TGCAGCGGTTTTATCACCGGGGAGCTGTTTTTT.